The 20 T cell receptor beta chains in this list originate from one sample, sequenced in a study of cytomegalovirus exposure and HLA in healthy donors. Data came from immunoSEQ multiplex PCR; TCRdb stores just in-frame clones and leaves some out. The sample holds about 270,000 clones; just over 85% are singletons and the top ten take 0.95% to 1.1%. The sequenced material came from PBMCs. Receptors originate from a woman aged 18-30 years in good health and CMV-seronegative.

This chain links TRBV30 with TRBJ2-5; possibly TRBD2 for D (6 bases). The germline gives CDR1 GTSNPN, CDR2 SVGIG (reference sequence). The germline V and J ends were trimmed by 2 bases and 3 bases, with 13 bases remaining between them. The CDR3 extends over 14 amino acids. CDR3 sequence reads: CAWSLIGGEETQYF. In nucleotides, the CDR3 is TGTGCCTGGAGTCTGATCGGGGGAGAAGAGACCCAGTACTTC.

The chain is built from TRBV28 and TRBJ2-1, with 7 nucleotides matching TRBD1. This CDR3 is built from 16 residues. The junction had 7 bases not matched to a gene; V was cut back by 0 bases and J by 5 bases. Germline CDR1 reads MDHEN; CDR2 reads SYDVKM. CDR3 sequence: CASSLWGTVSHNEQFF. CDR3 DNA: TGTGCCAGCAGTTTATGGGGGACAGTTAGTCACAATGAGCAGTTCTTC.

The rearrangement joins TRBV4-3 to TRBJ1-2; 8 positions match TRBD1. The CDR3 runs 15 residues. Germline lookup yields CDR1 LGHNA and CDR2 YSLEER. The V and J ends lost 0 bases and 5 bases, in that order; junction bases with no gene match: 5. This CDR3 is CASSQDSGGWYGYTF. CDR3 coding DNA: TGCGCCAGCAGCCAAGATTCAGGGGGCTGGTATGGCTACACCTTC.

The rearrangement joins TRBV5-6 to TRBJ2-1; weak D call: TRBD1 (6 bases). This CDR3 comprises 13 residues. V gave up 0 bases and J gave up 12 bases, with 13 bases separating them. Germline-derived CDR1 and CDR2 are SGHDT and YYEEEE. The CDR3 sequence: CASSLDDRPGQFF. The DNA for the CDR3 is TGTGCCAGCAGCTTGGATGACAGGCCAGGGCAGTTCTTC.

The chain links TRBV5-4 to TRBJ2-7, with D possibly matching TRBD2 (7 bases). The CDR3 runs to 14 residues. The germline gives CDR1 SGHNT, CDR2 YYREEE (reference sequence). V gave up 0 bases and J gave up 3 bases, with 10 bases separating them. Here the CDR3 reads CASSLGGGDYEQYF. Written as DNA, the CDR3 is TGTGCCAGCAGCTTGGGAGGGGGGGACTACGAGCAGTACTTC.

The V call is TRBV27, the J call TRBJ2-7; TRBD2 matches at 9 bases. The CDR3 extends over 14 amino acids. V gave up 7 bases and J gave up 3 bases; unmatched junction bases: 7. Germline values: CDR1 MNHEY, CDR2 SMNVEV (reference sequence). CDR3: CASKFGSGSYEQYF. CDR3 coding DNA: TGTGCCAGCAAGTTTGGTAGCGGGAGCTACGAGCAGTACTTC.

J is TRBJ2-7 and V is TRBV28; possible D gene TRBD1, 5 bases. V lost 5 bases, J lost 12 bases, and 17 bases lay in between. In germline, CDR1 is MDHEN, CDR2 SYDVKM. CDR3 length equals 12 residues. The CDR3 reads CASSLQGLGGYF. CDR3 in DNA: TGTGCCAGCAGTCTTCAGGGCCTCGGCGGGTACTTC.

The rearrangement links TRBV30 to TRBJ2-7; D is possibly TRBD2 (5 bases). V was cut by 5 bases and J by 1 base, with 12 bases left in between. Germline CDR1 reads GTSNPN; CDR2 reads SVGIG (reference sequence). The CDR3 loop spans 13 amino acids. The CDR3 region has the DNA TGTGCCTGGGCGTACAGCGGATCCTACGAGCAGTACTTC. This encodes CAWAYSGSYEQYF.

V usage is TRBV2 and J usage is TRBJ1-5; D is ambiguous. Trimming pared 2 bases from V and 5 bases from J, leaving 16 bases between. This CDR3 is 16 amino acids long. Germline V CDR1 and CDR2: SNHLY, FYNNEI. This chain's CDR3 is CASSEISTEDDQPQHF. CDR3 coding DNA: TGTGCCAGCAGTGAAATTTCGACGGAGGACGATCAGCCCCAGCATTTT.

The CDR3 nucleotides are TGTGCCAGCAGTGGGGCATTAAGTGTTGGGGAGGACACCATATATTTT. This sequence encodes CASSGALSVGEDTIYF. The rearrangement joins TRBV6-1 to TRBJ1-3, with D unclear. The CDR3 runs to 16 residues. The V gene lost 4 bases and the J gene lost 8 bases, with 21 bases spanning the gap. Germline values: CDR1 MNHNS, CDR2 SASEGT.

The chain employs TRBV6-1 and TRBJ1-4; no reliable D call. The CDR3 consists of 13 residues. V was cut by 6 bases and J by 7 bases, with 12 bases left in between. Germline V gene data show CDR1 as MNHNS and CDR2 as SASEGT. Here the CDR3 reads CASRRDVGEKLFF. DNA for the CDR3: TGTGCCAGCAGGAGGGATGTCGGTGAAAAACTGTTTTTT.

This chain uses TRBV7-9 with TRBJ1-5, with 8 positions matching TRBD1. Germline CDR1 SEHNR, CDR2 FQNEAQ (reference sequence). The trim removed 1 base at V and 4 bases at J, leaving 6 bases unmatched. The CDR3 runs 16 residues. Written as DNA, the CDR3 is TGTGCCAGCAGCTTAGTAGGAGGACAGGGAAATCAGCCCCAGCATTTT. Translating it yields CASSLVGGQGNQPQHF.

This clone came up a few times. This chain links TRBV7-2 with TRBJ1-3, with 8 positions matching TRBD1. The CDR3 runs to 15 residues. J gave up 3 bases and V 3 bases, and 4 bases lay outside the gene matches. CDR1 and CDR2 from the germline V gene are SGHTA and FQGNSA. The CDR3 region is CASSLMTGDGNTIYF. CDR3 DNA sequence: TGTGCCAGCAGCTTGATGACAGGGGATGGAAACACCATATATTTT.

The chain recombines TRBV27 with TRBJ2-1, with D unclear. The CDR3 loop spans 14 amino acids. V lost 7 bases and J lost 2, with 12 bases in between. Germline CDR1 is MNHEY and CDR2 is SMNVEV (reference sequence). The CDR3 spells CASTDTRPYNEQFF. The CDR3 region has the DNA TGTGCCAGCACCGACACCCGTCCCTACAATGAGCAGTTCTTC.

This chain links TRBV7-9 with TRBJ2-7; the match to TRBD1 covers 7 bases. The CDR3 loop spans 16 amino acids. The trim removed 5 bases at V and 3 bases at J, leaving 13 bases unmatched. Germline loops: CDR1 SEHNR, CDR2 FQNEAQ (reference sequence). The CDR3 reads CASSPRTGTDIYEQYF. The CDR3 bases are TGTGCCAGCAGCCCGAGGACCGGGACAGATATCTACGAGCAGTACTTC. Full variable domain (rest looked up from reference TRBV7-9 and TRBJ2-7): DTGVSQNPRHKITKRGQNVTFRCDPISEHNRLYWYRQTLGQGPEFLTYFQNEAQLEKSRLLSDRFSAERPKGSFSTLEIQRTEQGDSAMYLCASSPRTGTDIYEQYFGPGTRLTVT.

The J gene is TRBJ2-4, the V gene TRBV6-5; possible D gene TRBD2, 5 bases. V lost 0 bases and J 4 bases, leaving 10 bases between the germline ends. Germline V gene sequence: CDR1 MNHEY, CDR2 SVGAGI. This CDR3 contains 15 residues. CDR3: CASSYSTGTKNIQYF. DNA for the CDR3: TGTGCCAGCAGTTACTCCACGGGAACAAAAAACATTCAGTACTTC.

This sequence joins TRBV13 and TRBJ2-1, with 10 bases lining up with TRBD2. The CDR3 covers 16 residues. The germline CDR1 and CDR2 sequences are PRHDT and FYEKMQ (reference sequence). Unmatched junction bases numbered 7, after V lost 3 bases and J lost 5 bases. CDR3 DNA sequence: TGTGCCAGCAGCTTTATCTCTAGCGGGGGAGACAATGAGCAGTTCTTC. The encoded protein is CASSFISSGGDNEQFF. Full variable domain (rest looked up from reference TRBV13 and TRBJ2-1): AAGVIQSPRHLIKEKRETATLKCYPIPRHDTVYWYQQGPGQDPQFLISFYEKMQSDKGSIPDRFSAQQFSDYHSELNMSSLELGDSALYFCASSFISSGGDNEQFFGPGTRLTVL.

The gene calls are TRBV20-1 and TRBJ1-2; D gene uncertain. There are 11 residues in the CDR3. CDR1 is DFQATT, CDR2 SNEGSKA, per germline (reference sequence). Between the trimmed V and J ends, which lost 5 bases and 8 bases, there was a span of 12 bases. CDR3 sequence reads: CSAPSGEGYTF. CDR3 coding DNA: TGCAGTGCTCCGTCGGGAGAGGGCTACACCTTC.

The DNA of the CDR3 is TGTGCCATCGCAGGCGGGACAGGGACCGAGCAGTACTTC. Its translation is CAIAGGTGTEQYF. The chain links TRBV11-3 to TRBJ2-7; 9 bases line up with TRBD1. From germline, CDR1 is SGHNT and CDR2 YENEEA. The V gene end was trimmed by 10 bases and the J gene end by 6 bases; junction bases not matched to a gene: 10. This CDR3 is 13 amino acids long.

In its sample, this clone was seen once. This CDR3 reads CASISRLAGNEQFF. The CDR3 region has the DNA TGTGCCAGCATTTCTAGACTAGCGGGCAATGAGCAGTTCTTC. The chain couples TRBV6-5 to TRBJ2-1; 10 bases agree with TRBD2. V lost 7 bases to trimming and J lost 6 bases; unmatched junction nucleotides: 6. Germline lookup yields CDR1 MNHEY and CDR2 SVGAGI. This CDR3 has 14 amino acids.